Sequencing of this TCR beta chain was carried out in a study of blood T cells in healthy people across ages. Findings and caveats of the study: PBMCs left unsorted prevented a conclusive naive versus antigen-experienced comparison.

It was with a sample-barcoded 5' primer and a J-beta primer mix that a second PCR of roughly 7 to 12 cycles was run. TCRdb processed the 5' RACE reads anew with MiXCR; each CDR3 protein has one entry. The sample lists about 1.7 million distinct CDR3 sequences, roughly 27% occurring once. Every participating donor contributed about 10 milliliters of peripheral blood through a draw. Per sample, no less than 5 micrograms of total RNA were extracted. Losses at the gene ends were 0 bases for V and 2 bases for J; bases not matched to a gene: 10. Germline CDR1 and CDR2: DFQATT and SNEGSKA (reference sequence). The CDR3 consists of 17 residues. About this clonotype itself: Its target is unknown.

The TCR comes from a woman in her twenties or thirties in good health. Sample: blood. The chain carries TRBV20-1 and TRBJ2-7; 10 bases match TRBD1. In DNA form, the CDR3 reads TGCAGTGCTAGAGATCGTTCGGGACAGGGGATAGCCTACGAGCAGTACTTC. It translates to CSARDRSGQGIAYEQYF.